This record concerns one T cell receptor beta chain sequence. The sample comes from a study of patients and donors after allogeneic stem cell transplantation. The CDR3 is 13 amino acids. CDR1 and CDR2 from the germline V gene are MNHNS and SASEGT. V dropped 8 bases and J dropped 4 bases, with 14 bases sitting between them. TCRdb independently ran MiXCR on the RT-PCR reads; one entry per CDR3 protein. The sample holds approximately 430,000 distinct CDR3 sequences, 15% to 20% seen once. The rearrangement joins TRBV6-1 to TRBJ1-2; D is possibly TRBD1 (6 bases). The sequenced sample was blood, either unsorted or a sorted T cell fraction (not recorded which). This clonotype originated in a human donor who was either an allogeneic HSCT recipient or a stem cell or donor lymphocyte infusion donor (not recorded which). It is not recorded whose cells these are; they may come from a transplant donor. The CDR3 nucleotides read TGTGCCAGCGCCCAGGGGCTTGGCTATGGCTACACCTTC. Residues: CASAQGLGYGYTF.